These 9 T cell receptor beta chains came from one sample sequenced in a study of OX40 agonist ivuxolimab in advanced cancers. Clones were read by immunoSEQ multiplex PCR, and TCRdb kept only the in-frame ones, dropping some. The sample has 55,000 to 80,000 clones, 81% seen once; the top ten hold roughly 1%. Sequenced material: CD4+ or CD8+ T cells sorted from blood, taken in a trial of the OX40 agonist ivuxolimab. These receptors originate from an adult with an advanced solid tumor such as melanoma, head and neck, liver or kidney cancer.

The gene calls are TRBV28 and TRBJ1-2; D is possibly TRBD1 (5 bases). Between the trimmed V and J ends, which lost 7 bases and 7 bases, there was a span of 22 bases. This CDR3 spans 15 amino acids. CDR1 and CDR2 from the germline V gene are MDHEN and SYDVKM. The CDR3 protein is CASTLTGFLSSGYTF. In DNA, the CDR3 is TGTGCCAGCACCCTCACAGGCTTTTTATCGAGTGGCTACACCTTC.

The V gene is TRBV14, the J gene TRBJ2-1; 8 nucleotides agree with TRBD2. The junction had 6 bases not matched to a gene; V was cut back by 2 bases and J by 0 bases. The germline V gene has CDR1 SGHDN and CDR2 FVKESK. The CDR3 spans 17 residues. The CDR3 loop reads CASSQRRGVSSYNEQFF. DNA of the CDR3: TGTGCCAGCAGCCAAAGGCGGGGGGTCAGCTCCTACAATGAGCAGTTCTTC. Together with reference TRBV14 and TRBJ2-1, the CDR3 gives the full variable domain: EAGVTQFPSHSVIEKGQTVTLRCDPISGHDNLYWYRRVMGKEIKFLLHFVKESKQDESGMPNNRFLAERTGGTYSTLKVQPAELEDSGVYFCASSQRRGVSSYNEQFFGPGTRLTVL.

In the case of this clone: In the same sample, other DNA sequences code for this CDR3. The chain couples TRBV11-3 to TRBJ2-1; 7 nucleotides agree with TRBD2. The V gene end was trimmed by 1 base and the J gene end by 10 bases; junction bases not matched to a gene: 7. The CDR3 extends over 14 amino acids. Germline assignment: CDR1 SGHNT and CDR2 YENEEA. The CDR3 loop reads CASSLGWGGDEQFF. Here the CDR3 DNA reads TGTGCCAGCAGCTTAGGTTGGGGGGGTGACGAGCAGTTCTTC.

This rearrangement joins TRBV2 to TRBJ1-3; D might be TRBD1 (5 bases). V was clipped by 10 bases and J by 1 base, with 14 bases between them. The CDR3 spans 14 residues. The germline V gene has CDR1 SNHLY and CDR2 FYNNEI. In DNA, the CDR3 is TGTGCCACTGGGGCTGACAGATCTGGAAACACCATATATTTT. Residues: CATGADRSGNTIYF.

V gene TRBV5-6 combines with J gene TRBJ1-1, with TRBD1 matching 11 bases. The CDR3 consists of 16 residues. CDR1 is SGHDT and CDR2 is YYEEEE in the germline V gene. The V segment lost 4 bases and the J segment 5 bases; nucleotides outside the gene matches: 10. The CDR3 is CASSAGTGGGGTEAFF. The CDR3 DNA follows: TGTGCCAGCAGCGCCGGGACAGGGGGTGGAGGGACTGAAGCTTTCTTT. The full variable domain, its missing parts supplied by reference TRBV5-6 and TRBJ1-1, is DAGVTQSPTHLIKTRGQQVTLRCSPKSGHDTVSWYQQALGQGPQFIFQYYEEEERQRGNFPDRFSGHQFPNYSSELNVNALLLGDSALYLCASSAGTGGGGTEAFFGQGTRLTVV.

This chain joins TRBV29-1 and TRBJ1-1; 7 bases are a match to TRBD1. CDR3 length: 14 residues. Germline-derived CDR1 and CDR2 are SQVTM and ANQGSEA. The junction had 7 bases not matched to a gene; V was cut back by 5 bases and J by 1 base. The CDR3 loop is CSVLTGQKNTEAFF. As DNA, the CDR3 is TGCAGCGTTCTTACGGGACAGAAGAACACTGAAGCTTTCTTT.

V and J are TRBV5-6 and TRBJ1-2; D is uncertain. This CDR3 spans 13 amino acids. Germline V lookup: CDR1 SGHDT, CDR2 YYEEEE. V shed 0 bases and J shed 4 bases, with 7 bases lying between them. CDR3 DNA sequence: TGTGCCAGCAGCTTGGACATTCTCTATGGCTACACCTTC. Residues: CASSLDILYGYTF.

The genes are TRBV2 and TRBJ2-3; TRBD2 matches 12 bases. The CDR3 consists of 15 residues. The germline CDR1 and CDR2 sequences are SNHLY and FYNNEI. J was trimmed by 5 bases and V by 7 bases; bases with no gene match: 7. The CDR3 region has the DNA TGTGCCAGCACGACTAGCGGGGGTGGAGTAGATACGCAGTATTTT. The encoded protein is CASTTSGGGVDTQYF.

The genes are TRBV27 and TRBJ1-5; 8 positions agree with TRBD1. J was trimmed by 4 bases and V by 5 bases; bases with no gene match: 4. The CDR3 runs to 14 residues. Germline V gene lookup returns CDR1 MNHEY and CDR2 SMNVEV (reference sequence). Here the CDR3 reads CASSGQGRNQPQHF. CDR3 DNA: TGTGCCAGCAGTGGACAGGGTCGTAATCAGCCCCAGCATTTT.